Each of the 20 T cell receptor beta chains below was sequenced from the same sample in a study of T cell changes during pregnancy in multiple sclerosis. TCRdb's copy holds only in-frame clones and misses some; the assay was immunoSEQ multiplex PCR. The sample has 60,000 to 75,000 clones, roughly 92% seen once. The sequenced sample was peripheral blood, obtained in the second trimester of pregnancy. All receptors derive from a female donor with multiple sclerosis, enrolled in a pregnancy study.

The rearrangement uses TRBV4-3 and TRBJ1-1; D remains unclear. The CDR3 sequence is 15 residues long. Germline CDR1 reads LGHNA; CDR2 reads YSLEER. V was clipped by 0 bases and J by 1 base, with 9 bases between them. The CDR3 nucleotides read TGCGCCAGCAGCCAAGAGAGTGGGAGGAACACTGAAGCTTTCTTT. This sequence encodes CASSQESGRNTEAFF.

The V gene is TRBV18, the J gene TRBJ2-3; D remains unclear. The CDR3 has 14 amino acids. Germline V gives CDR1 KGHSH, CDR2 LQKENI. Trimming took 0 bases from V and 1 from J, leaving 5 bases between them. CDR3 bases: TGTGCCAGCTCACCACCGACACGCACAGATACGCAGTATTTT. It codes for CASSPPTRTDTQYF.

This chain uses TRBV27 with TRBJ1-5, with 9 bases that match TRBD1. V gave up 7 bases and J gave up 4 bases; unmatched junction bases: 8. This CDR3 spans 15 amino acids. Germline assignment: CDR1 MNHEY and CDR2 SMNVEV (reference sequence). CDR3 DNA sequence: TGTGCCAGCACGCGGACAGGGGCGGGAAATCAGCCCCAGCATTTT. This encodes CASTRTGAGNQPQHF.

This chain connects TRBV7-9 to TRBJ1-1, with 7 nucleotides matching TRBD1. V lost 5 bases and J lost 9; bases outside the gene matches: 12. Germline V CDR1 and CDR2: SEHNR, FQNEAQ (reference sequence). The CDR3 runs to 14 residues. CDR3 amino acids: CASSAREYRGKAFF. The CDR3 region has the DNA TGTGCCAGCAGCGCGAGGGAGTACAGGGGTAAAGCTTTCTTT.

The chain uses TRBV14 and TRBJ2-1; 9 bases are shared with TRBD2. J was trimmed by 5 bases and V by 0 bases; bases with no gene match: 5. Germline assignment: CDR1 SGHDN and CDR2 FVKESK. The CDR3 contains 16 residues. CDR3: CASSQDWTSVNNEQFF. Written as DNA, the CDR3 is TGTGCCAGCAGCCAAGACTGGACTAGCGTAAACAATGAGCAGTTCTTC.

The rearrangement joins TRBV28 to TRBJ2-7, with 14 nucleotides matching TRBD2. The CDR3 runs 14 residues. Germline V gene lookup returns CDR1 MDHEN and CDR2 SYDVKM. Trimming cost V 8 bases and J 6 bases; bases outside gene matches: 6. In DNA form, the CDR3 reads TGTGCCAGCGGGGAGACTAGCGGGAGGGCCGAGCAGTACTTC. Translated: CASGETSGRAEQYF.

CDR3 in amino acids: CASSRGQYNEQFF. The CDR3 DNA follows: TGTGCCAGTAGTAGAGGACAATACAATGAGCAGTTCTTC. The V call is TRBV19, the J call TRBJ2-1, with a weak D call TRBD1 (5 bases). The CDR3 runs to 13 residues. Trimming left V 4 bases short and J 4 bases short, with 8 bases between. Germline V gene lookup returns CDR1 LNHDA and CDR2 SQIVND (reference sequence).

The rearrangement uses TRBV6-1 and TRBJ2-7; a possible D gene is TRBD2 (6 bases). Germline-derived CDR1 and CDR2 are MNHNS and SASEGT. The CDR3 extends over 15 amino acids. V lost 3 bases and J 3 bases, leaving 15 bases between the germline ends. In DNA, the CDR3 is TGTGCCAGCAGTGACGGAGGGGCCAGCCACTACGAGCAGTACTTC. Encoded protein: CASSDGGASHYEQYF.

V is TRBV5-1 and J is TRBJ1-1; D gene unclear. The CDR3 runs to 14 residues. The V end was cut by 4 bases, the J end by 0 bases, with 10 bases between. Germline CDR1 SGHRS, CDR2 YFSETQ. CDR3: CASSGSTMNTEAFF. As DNA, the CDR3 is TGCGCCAGCAGCGGGAGCACAATGAACACTGAAGCTTTCTTT.

The chain has TRBV5-1 and TRBJ1-1; tentative D call: TRBD1 (6 bases). The CDR3 loop spans 17 amino acids. CDR1 and CDR2 from the germline V gene are SGHRS and YFSETQ. The V end was cut by 1 base, the J end by 1 base, with 17 bases between. The CDR3 is CASSLHSGGAQNTEAFF. The CDR3 region has the DNA TGCGCCAGCAGCTTGCACAGCGGGGGGGCTCAGAACACTGAAGCTTTCTTT.

This clone was observed a few times. The V and J genes are TRBV5-4 and TRBJ1-2, with TRBD1 identical over 8 bases. Germline CDR1 is SGHNT and CDR2 is YYREEE (reference sequence). The CDR3 length is 13 residues. V trimming: 4 bases; J trimming: 4 bases; junction bases outside the gene matches: 3. The CDR3, as DNA: TGTGCCAGCAGCCCGGGACAGGTCTATGGCTACACCTTC. Protein product: CASSPGQVYGYTF. The full variable domain, its missing parts supplied by reference TRBV5-4 and TRBJ1-2, is ETGVTQSPTHLIKTRGQQVTLRCSSQSGHNTVSWYQQALGQGPQFIFQYYREEENGRGNFPPRFSGLQFPNYSSELNVNALELDDSALYLCASSPGQVYGYTFGSGTRLTVV.

The V and J genes are TRBV19 and TRBJ2-1; possible D gene TRBD2, 6 bases. The V and J ends lost 5 bases and 8 bases respectively, with 13 bases between them. CDR1 is LNHDA and CDR2 is SQIVND in the germline V gene (reference sequence). There are 13 residues in the CDR3. The CDR3 bases are TGTGCCAGTAGTCAACGCGGGGCCGATGAGCAGTTCTTC. It specifies CASSQRGADEQFF.

This chain joins TRBV2 and TRBJ2-7; no reliable D call. Germline V gene data show CDR1 as SNHLY and CDR2 as FYNNEI. This CDR3 spans 13 amino acids. The V gene lost 2 bases and the J gene lost 6 bases, with 11 bases spanning the gap. CDR3 in DNA: TGTGCCAGCAGTGAAAACTCCCGTCTCGAGCAGTACTTC. Translating gives CASSENSRLEQYF.

As regards this clone: The same CDR3 arises from other DNA sequences in this sample as well. The chain couples TRBV7-7 to TRBJ2-3; D may be TRBD2 (7 bases). The V and J ends lost 6 bases and 4 bases respectively, with 14 bases between them. This CDR3 contains 14 residues. Germline values: CDR1 SSHAT, CDR2 FNYEAQ (reference sequence). The chain's CDR3 is CASRTGGKADTQYF. The CDR3 DNA follows: TGTGCCAGCAGGACGGGGGGCAAGGCAGATACGCAGTATTTT.

This CDR3 reads CAISTGTGGTEAFF. CDR3 in DNA: TGTGCCATCAGCACCGGGACAGGGGGCACTGAAGCTTTCTTT. The chain links TRBV10-3 to TRBJ1-1; TRBD1 agrees at 11 bases. Per germline, CDR1 ENHRY and CDR2 SYGVKD. V lost 6 bases and J lost 4; bases outside the gene matches: 4. The CDR3 has 14 residues.

A word on this clone: Other DNA sequences in this sample translate to the same CDR3. This chain connects TRBV6-5 to TRBJ2-1; D gene unclear. The V gene lost 0 bases and the J gene lost 0 bases, with 6 bases spanning the gap. Germline lookup yields CDR1 MNHEY and CDR2 SVGAGI. The CDR3 extends over 15 amino acids. CDR3 residues: CASSYSSSSYNEQFF. Here the CDR3 DNA reads TGTGCCAGCAGTTACTCTAGCAGCTCCTACAATGAGCAGTTCTTC.

This rearrangement joins TRBV29-1 to TRBJ1-2, with no clear D. Germline assignment: CDR1 SQVTM and CDR2 ANQGSEA. This CDR3 has 12 amino acids. Trimming stripped 7 bases from V and 2 bases from J, with 11 bases between. Written as DNA, the CDR3 is TGCAGCGCTACCGACGGGAACTATGGCTACACCTTC. This gives the protein CSATDGNYGYTF.

The chain joins TRBV2 to TRBJ2-3, with 11 bases aligning to TRBD2. J was trimmed by 2 bases and V by 5 bases; bases with no gene match: 6. CDR1 is SNHLY, CDR2 FYNNEI, per germline. The CDR3 length is 16 residues. This chain's CDR3 is CASSQGLADDTDTQYF. The CDR3 DNA is TGTGCCAGCAGTCAGGGACTAGCGGACGACACAGATACGCAGTATTTT. The full variable domain, its missing parts supplied by reference TRBV2 and TRBJ2-3, is EPEVTQTPSHQVTQMGQEVILRCVPISNHLYFYWYRQILGQKVEFLVSFYNNEISEKSEIFDDQFSVERPDGSNFTLKIRSTKLEDSAMYFCASSQGLADDTDTQYFGPGTRLTVL.

The rearrangement links TRBV7-9 to TRBJ1-2; possibly TRBD1 for D (5 bases). This CDR3 contains 15 residues. Trimming pared 4 bases from V and 0 bases from J, leaving 12 bases between. Germline CDR1 is SEHNR and CDR2 is FQNEAQ (reference sequence). CDR3 amino acids: CASSSQLRANYGYTF. The CDR3 region has the DNA TGTGCCAGCAGCTCCCAGCTCAGGGCTAACTATGGCTACACCTTC.

The chain employs TRBV27 and TRBJ2-1, with 7 bases identical to TRBD1. CDR3 length: 12 residues. The ends lost 5 bases at V and 9 bases at J; junction bases unmatched: 4. Germline V gene data show CDR1 as MNHEY and CDR2 as SMNVEV (reference sequence). This CDR3 is CASSVQGTEQFF. CDR3 DNA: TGTGCCAGCAGTGTACAGGGGACTGAGCAGTTCTTC.